The 8 T cell receptor beta chains reported below all come from one sample, sequenced in a study of regulatory T cells in long-lasting Graves disease. Documented time point: newly diagnosed GD, antithyroid drugs for less than 3 months. PBMC-derived RNA was used for the TCR library. TCR beta libraries were built with iRepertoire HTBI primers and Arm-PCR of CDR3 regions. TCRdb re-analysed the multiplex PCR reads in MiXCR, keeping a single row per CDR3 protein. This sample has around 500,000 distinct CDR3 sequences, with 12% found just once. The data were also submitted as part of a second study, on T cells in Graves' hyperthyroidism and ophthalmopathy.

Specimen: peripheral blood mononuclear cells (PBMCs), collected at new diagnosis, from a patient treated with antithyroid drugs. Source of these receptors: a woman in her 30s with Graves disease.

This clonotype showed up just a few times. The chain combines TRBV6-5 with TRBJ2-1; 7 nucleotides agree with TRBD2. V was pared by 0 bases and J by 9 bases, with 5 bases of the junction left unmatched. The CDR3 totals 14 residues. Germline V gene lookup returns CDR1 MNHEY and CDR2 SVGAGI. CDR3 DNA: TGTGCCAGCAGTTACTCGGGGAGGGAGACTGAGCAGTTCTTC. Translated: CASSYSGRETEQFF.

The CDR3 coding sequence is TGTGCCAGCACGCTAGCGGGAGATACAGATACGCAGTATTTT. This gives the protein CASTLAGDTDTQYF. The chain employs TRBV6-1 and TRBJ2-3; 10 nucleotides agree with TRBD2. Germline lookup yields CDR1 MNHNS and CDR2 SASEGT. J gave up 3 bases and V 7 bases, and 4 bases lay outside the gene matches. This CDR3 comprises 14 residues.

As concerns this clonotype: This may come from a read error, since a much larger clone is one base off. This CDR3 is missing its conserved last phenylalanine or tryptophan, likely due to a read error. The chain links TRBV6-5 to TRBJ2-7, with D perhaps matching TRBD1 (6 bases). Germline CDR1 reads MNHEY; CDR2 reads SVGAGI. This CDR3 has 13 residues. V lost 2 bases and J 5 bases, leaving 10 bases between the germline ends. CDR3 bases: TGTGCCAGCAGTTACAGGGGGAAAGACGAGCAGTACCTC. Amino acid sequence: CASSYRGKDEQYL.

This clonotype was counted many times. The chain links TRBV20-1 to TRBJ2-3; D is possibly TRBD2 (6 bases). There are 14 residues in the CDR3. Trimming stripped 4 bases from V and 1 base from J, with 12 bases between. From germline, CDR1 is DFQATT and CDR2 SNEGSKA (reference sequence). The DNA of the CDR3 is TGCAGTGCTACACGGCCTAGCGGCACAGATACGCAGTATTTT. Residues: CSATRPSGTDTQYF.

This clonotype appeared a few times. The chain employs TRBV7-9 and TRBJ2-5; TRBD1 matches at 10 bases. The J call is doubtful: the DNA matches TRBJ2-7 better. The length of the CDR3 is 18 residues. CDR1 and CDR2 (germline): SEHNR, FQNEAQ (reference sequence). The CDR3 loop reads CASSSLRRGQGSAYEQYF. DNA for the CDR3: TGTGCCAGCAGCTCATTAAGACGGGGACAGGGGAGCGCCTACGAGCAGTACTTC.

Only a few counts were recorded for this clonotype. This chain uses TRBV29-1 with TRBJ1-1; D is undetermined. This CDR3 comprises 11 residues. Between the trimmed V and J ends, which lost 4 bases and 3 bases, there was a span of 6 bases. The germline V gene encodes CDR1 SQVTM and CDR2 ANQGSEA. This chain's CDR3 is CSVGRDTEAFF. The CDR3 region has the DNA TGCAGCGTTGGACGGGACACTGAAGCTTTCTTT.

Many counts were recorded for this clonotype. One junction end does not reproduce the germline sequence, and a read error may be involved. This chain links TRBV5-1 with TRBJ2-2, with a weak D call TRBD1 (6 bases). The CDR3 runs to 14 residues. Germline V gene sequence: CDR1 SGHRS, CDR2 YFSETQ. The CDR3 spells CASSPGQNTGELFF. The CDR3 DNA follows: TGTGCCAGCAGTCCGGGACAGAACACCGGGGAGCTGTTTTTT.

The CDR3 coding sequence is TGTGCCAGCAGCTTGAACAGCCCCTATGGCTACACCTTC. Translating gives CASSLNSPYGYTF. J is TRBJ1-2 and V is TRBV7-9; unclear D gene. Germline CDR1 reads SEHNR; CDR2 reads FQNEAQ (reference sequence). V was clipped by 3 bases and J by 4 bases, with 9 bases between them. CDR3 length equals 13 residues.